This passage covers 10 T cell receptor beta chains from one sample sequenced in a study of early T cells in non-severe SARS-CoV-2 infection. TCRdb independently ran MiXCR on the 5' RACE reads; one entry per CDR3 protein. This table has under 45,000 distinct CDR3 sequences, 6% to 9.5% appearing once. The sample in question was whole blood, obtained at baseline. The receptors shown here come from an adult who was a healthcare worker with PCR-confirmed SARS-CoV-2 infection or an uninfected control (not recorded which).

This clonotype was counted only a few times. This chain links TRBV3-1 with TRBJ2-3; no reliable D call. The CDR3 totals 11 residues. V was shortened by 2 bases and J by 6 bases, with 3 bases between the two germline ends. Germline CDR1 is LGHDT and CDR2 is YNNKEL (reference sequence). The CDR3 spells CASSQIDTQYF. In DNA form, the CDR3 reads TGTGCCAGCAGCCAAATCGATACGCAGTATTTT.

The chain employs TRBV6-5 and TRBJ1-4; D might be TRBD1 (5 bases). V shed 5 bases and J shed 7 bases, with 11 bases lying between them. CDR1 and CDR2 (germline): MNHEY, SVGAGI. The CDR3 is made up of 13 amino acids. The CDR3 coding sequence is TGTGCCAGCAGTCGACAGAGGGGTGAAAAACTGTTTTTT. Translation: CASSRQRGEKLFF.

This clonotype was seen ten or more times. V and J are TRBV6-1 and TRBJ1-1; tentative D call: TRBD1 (6 bases). This CDR3 contains 14 residues. Germline V gives CDR1 MNHNS, CDR2 SASEGT. Trimming shortened V by 5 bases and J by 4 bases, and 14 bases separated the two germline ends. The CDR3 region has the DNA TGTGCCAGCAGTCCAACGTGGACAGTCACTGAAGCTTTCTTT. It encodes CASSPTWTVTEAFF.

This clonotype appeared a few times. The CDR3 region has the DNA TGCAGTGCTAGAGTTTGGGACAGGGGGCTAGATACGCAGTATTTT. Protein: CSARVWDRGLDTQYF. The rearrangement joins TRBV20-1 to TRBJ2-3, with 12 bases aligning to TRBD1. J gave up 5 bases and V 1 base, and 4 bases lay outside the gene matches. Per the germline V gene, CDR1 is DFQATT and CDR2 is SNEGSKA (reference sequence). CDR3 length: 15 amino acids.

This clonotype was seen more than once but under ten times. The chain links TRBV18 to TRBJ2-2; D gene unclear. V was trimmed by 6 bases and J by 8 bases, leaving 13 bases between them. CDR1 and CDR2 from the germline V gene are KGHSH and LQKENI. The length of the CDR3 is 13 residues. The CDR3 sequence is CASSRQTSGELFF. Written as DNA, the CDR3 is TGTGCCAGCTCCCGACAAACGTCGGGGGAGCTGTTTTTT.

The chain recombines TRBV5-4 with TRBJ2-2; no reliable D call. This CDR3 spans 14 amino acids. The germline CDR1 and CDR2 sequences are SGHNT and YYREEE (reference sequence). The ends were cut back, 6 bases at V and 5 bases at J, with 14 bases in the middle. The CDR3 DNA reads TGTGCCAGCACCCCTGCTGAGAAGACCGGGGAGCTGTTTTTT. Amino acid sequence: CASTPAEKTGELFF.

This clonotype has only a few counts. This chain joins TRBV30 and TRBJ1-4, with D unclear. The CDR3 covers 13 residues. Trimming shortened V by 5 bases and J by 3 bases, and 10 bases separated the two germline ends. Germline V gives CDR1 GTSNPN, CDR2 SVGIG (reference sequence). CDR3 loop: CAWAGGPNEKLFF. Written as DNA, the CDR3 is TGTGCCTGGGCGGGCGGACCTAATGAAAAACTGTTTTTT. Combining the CDR3 with reference TRBV30 and TRBJ1-4 gives the whole variable domain SQTIHQWPATLVQPVGSPLSLECTVEGTSNPNLYWYRQAAGRGLQLLFYSVGIGQISSEVPQNLSASRPQDRQFILSSKKLLLSDSGFYLCAWAGGPNEKLFFGSGTQLSVL.

Only a few counts were recorded for this clonotype. The rearrangement joins TRBV9 to TRBJ2-7; no definite D call. Germline V gene sequence: CDR1 SGDLS, CDR2 YYNGEE. V dropped 0 bases and J dropped 6 bases, with 10 bases sitting between them. The CDR3 extends over 13 amino acids. The CDR3 is CASSVAAGGEQYF. For the CDR3, the DNA is TGTGCCAGCAGCGTAGCGGCCGGCGGCGAGCAGTACTTC.

This clonotype was seen ten or more times. The chain joins TRBV6-4 to TRBJ2-1; 9 bases line up with TRBD2. This CDR3 is 14 amino acids long. Germline V gene sequence: CDR1 MRHNA, CDR2 SNTAGT. V lost 2 bases and J lost 5; bases outside the gene matches: 1. For the CDR3, the DNA is TGTGCCAGCAGTGACAGCGGGGGGCACAATGAGCAGTTCTTC. It specifies CASSDSGGHNEQFF.

The chain is built from TRBV6-6 and TRBJ2-4; 10 positions agree with TRBD1. The CDR3 is 16 residues long. Germline V gene lookup returns CDR1 MNHNY and CDR2 SVGAGI (reference sequence). The J segment lost 5 bases and the V segment lost 2 bases, leaving 6 bases of the junction unmatched. The CDR3 protein is CASSYPPGQGENIQYF. Here the CDR3 DNA reads TGTGCCAGCAGTTACCCACCCGGACAGGGGGAAAACATTCAGTACTTC.